What follows are 30 T cell receptor beta chains derived from one specimen sequenced in a study of cytomegalovirus exposure and HLA in healthy donors. PCR involved 60 Vbeta and 13 Jbeta primers. Repertoires were generated with immunoSEQ multiplex PCR, while TCRdb's copy carries only in-frame clones and drops some. The table has 100,000 to 120,000 clones, around 85% seen once. Sequencing was performed on PBMCs. These receptors were obtained from a man aged 25 to 40 in good health and CMV-seropositive.

The chain couples TRBV23-1 to TRBJ2-7, with D maybe TRBD1 (6 bases). TRBV23-1 is treated as an ORF (open reading frame) with a function not yet certain. The CDR3 has 14 residues. V gave up 2 bases and J gave up 1 base, with 9 bases separating them. The CDR3 sequence: CASSQMGTSYEQYF. The CDR3 coding sequence is TGCGCCAGCAGTCAAATGGGGACATCCTACGAGCAGTACTTC.

The chain combines TRBV25-1 with TRBJ2-1; TRBD2 might be the D (6 bases). Trimming shortened V by 9 bases and J by 6 bases, and 12 bases separated the two germline ends. CDR1 is MGHDK, CDR2 SYGVNS, per germline. The CDR3 runs 12 residues. In DNA form, the CDR3 reads TGTGCCAGTGCGGGGAAGCTCAATGAGCAGTTCTTC. This codes for CASAGKLNEQFF.

About this clone itself: Other DNA variants within this sample encode the same CDR3. The J gene is TRBJ1-2, the V gene TRBV5-1, with D perhaps TRBD1 (5 bases). The CDR3 contains 15 residues. CDR1 is SGHRS and CDR2 is YFSETQ in the germline V gene. Trimming shortened V by 4 bases and J by 2 bases, and 15 bases separated the two germline ends. CDR3 DNA: TGCGCCAGCAGCCTGGGGGGGGGTTCGAACTATGGCTACACCTTC. As protein: CASSLGGGSNYGYTF.

This clone has more than one count but fewer than ten. In DNA form, the CDR3 reads TGTGCCAGCAGCGCGGGTGGGTTGGAGACCCAGTACTTC. It is translated as CASSAGGLETQYF. The chain recombines TRBV11-2 with TRBJ2-5, with D tentatively TRBD2 (5 bases). The CDR3 spans 13 residues. The germline CDR1 and CDR2 sequences are SGHAT and FQNNGV. The V gene lost 5 bases and the J gene lost 5 bases, with 12 bases spanning the gap.

The genes are TRBV6-6 and TRBJ2-3, with 13 bases aligning to TRBD2. The CDR3 consists of 15 residues. In germline, CDR1 is MNHNY, CDR2 SVGAGI (reference sequence). Trimming cost V 4 bases and J 6 bases; bases outside gene matches: 4. The CDR3 nucleotides are TGTGCCAGCAGTTCACTAGCGGGGGGGCTGGATACGCAGTATTTT. Encoded protein: CASSSLAGGLDTQYF.

This chain connects TRBV18 to TRBJ1-1; D possibly corresponds to TRBD1 (6 bases). The length of the CDR3 is 15 residues. The germline V and J ends were trimmed by 1 base and 1 base, with 10 bases remaining between them. In germline, CDR1 is KGHSH, CDR2 LQKENI. The chain's CDR3 is CASSPLGQTNTEAFF. CDR3 nucleotides: TGTGCCAGCTCACCACTTGGACAGACGAACACTGAAGCTTTCTTT.

J is TRBJ2-1 and V is TRBV7-3; TRBD2 agrees at 16 bases. With 5 bases clipped from V and 10 bases from J, the junction kept 11 bases outside the gene matches. This CDR3 is built from 17 residues. Germline V gene sequence: CDR1 SGHTA, CDR2 FQGTGA. Here the CDR3 reads CASSPLGTSGGAEEQFF. Written as DNA, the CDR3 is TGTGCCAGCAGCCCCCTCGGGACTAGCGGGGGGGCCGAGGAGCAGTTCTTC.

The chain has TRBV9 and TRBJ2-7; 10 nucleotides line up with TRBD1. This CDR3 region has 14 residues. With 3 bases clipped from V and 3 bases from J, the junction kept 3 bases outside the gene matches. Germline V lookup: CDR1 SGDLS, CDR2 YYNGEE. Here the CDR3 DNA reads TGTGCCAGCAGCGGGGGGGACAGGGGCTACGAGCAGTACTTC. Residues: CASSGGDRGYEQYF.

The CDR3 coding sequence is TGTGCCAGCAGCTTGGTGGCTAGCGGGGGAGGTGAGCAGTTCTTC. Translated: CASSLVASGGGEQFF. The rearrangement links TRBV5-5 to TRBJ2-1, with 10 bases fitting TRBD2. The CDR3 runs 15 residues. The germline CDR1 and CDR2 sequences are SGHKS and YYEKEE (reference sequence). V shed 0 bases and J 9 bases; nucleotides not matched to a gene: 6. Variable domain in full (rest from reference TRBV5-5 and TRBJ2-1): DAGVTQSPTHLIKTRGQQVTLRCSPISGHKSVSWYQQVLGQGPQFIFQYYEKEERGRGNFPDRFSARQFPNYSSELNVNALLLGDSALYLCASSLVASGGGEQFFGPGTRLTVL.

V usage is TRBV2 and J usage is TRBJ1-2; 8 bases fit TRBD1. The V segment lost 6 bases and the J segment 3 bases; nucleotides outside the gene matches: 6. The germline V gene encodes CDR1 SNHLY and CDR2 FYNNEI. This CDR3 has 14 amino acids. This CDR3 is CASRRQGFDYGYTF. CDR3 DNA: TGTGCCAGCAGGAGACAGGGGTTTGACTATGGCTACACCTTC.

The chain has TRBV5-1 and TRBJ2-5; D remains unclear. Germline V gene lookup returns CDR1 SGHRS and CDR2 YFSETQ. V was trimmed by 2 bases and J by 2 bases, leaving 7 bases between them. The CDR3 has 13 amino acids. The CDR3 bases are TGCGCCAGCAGCTTACGGGTTCAAGAGACCCAGTACTTC. Translating it yields CASSLRVQETQYF.

The V and J genes are TRBV21-1 and TRBJ2-7; whether TRBD1, the table's D call, matches the DNA was not checked. TRBV21-1 is annotated as a pseudogene. The CDR3 covers 13 residues. CDR3 bases: TGTGCCAGCAGCAATCCAGGGGACTACGAGCAGTACTTC. This codes for CASSNPGDYEQYF.

A few counts support this clone. The chain links TRBV5-6 to TRBJ1-1; TRBD1 aligns across 8 bases. There are 14 residues in the CDR3. Per the germline V gene, CDR1 is SGHDT and CDR2 is YYEEEE. V gave up 4 bases and J gave up 3 bases; unmatched junction bases: 5. The CDR3 DNA reads TGTGCCAGCAGCATCAGACAGGGGCACACTGAAGCTTTCTTT. Translating gives CASSIRQGHTEAFF.

The rearrangement uses TRBV29-1 and TRBJ2-7, with a tentative D call TRBD2 (5 bases). Deletions cut 0 bases from V and 7 bases from J, with 13 bases between. Germline V CDR1 and CDR2: SQVTM, ANQGSEA. The CDR3 has 13 amino acids. The CDR3 protein is CSVEDGPGWEQYF. In DNA form, the CDR3 reads TGCAGCGTTGAAGATGGTCCGGGGTGGGAGCAGTACTTC.

The chain uses TRBV6-5 and TRBJ2-3; TRBD2 matches 10 bases. CDR3 size: 15 residues. With 8 bases clipped from V and 1 base from J, the junction kept 6 bases outside the gene matches. Germline lookup yields CDR1 MNHEY and CDR2 SVGAGI. CDR3 in amino acids: CASGPLAGGTDTQYF. CDR3 nucleotides: TGTGCCAGCGGCCCCCTAGCGGGGGGCACAGATACGCAGTATTTT.

The chain is built from TRBV25-1 and TRBJ2-7; 8 positions agree with TRBD1. CDR3 length: 14 amino acids. The V segment lost 8 bases and the J segment 2 bases; nucleotides outside the gene matches: 8. Germline V gene lookup returns CDR1 MGHDK and CDR2 SYGVNS. CDR3 in DNA: TGTGCCAGCGGTCAAAAGGACAGGGCCTACGAGCAGTACTTC. As protein: CASGQKDRAYEQYF.

The chain recombines TRBV30 with TRBJ1-5, with 8 nucleotides matching TRBD1. The CDR3 has 15 amino acids. CDR1 is GTSNPN, CDR2 SVGIG, per germline (reference sequence). V shed 2 bases and J 0 bases; nucleotides not matched to a gene: 3. The CDR3 nucleotides read TGTGCCTGGAGTAGGACAGGGAGTAGCAATCAGCCCCAGCATTTT. It codes for CAWSRTGSSNQPQHF. Drawing the rest from reference TRBV30 and TRBJ1-5, the complete variable domain is SQTIHQWPATLVQPVGSPLSLECTVEGTSNPNLYWYRQAAGRGLQLLFYSVGIGQISSEVPQNLSASRPQDRQFILSSKKLLLSDSGFYLCAWSRTGSSNQPQHFGDGTRLSIL.

The V call is TRBV19, the J call TRBJ2-7; 10 bases are shared with TRBD1. Germline CDR1 and CDR2: LNHDA and SQIVND (reference sequence). V shed 7 bases, J shed 0 bases, and the junction held 3 bases outside the gene matches. This CDR3 is 14 amino acids long. The CDR3 loop is CASTDRGSSYEQYF. CDR3 sequence (DNA): TGTGCCAGTACGGACAGGGGGAGCTCCTACGAGCAGTACTTC.

The chain uses TRBV11-2 and TRBJ2-7, with no clear D. This CDR3 spans 14 amino acids. Germline lookup yields CDR1 SGHAT and CDR2 FQNNGV. Trimming shortened V by 2 bases and J by 2 bases, and 10 bases separated the two germline ends. The CDR3 DNA reads TGTGCCAGCAGCTTATTATCCCAGACCTACGAGCAGTACTTC. It translates to CASSLLSQTYEQYF.

This clone was counted a few times. The chain recombines TRBV6-5 with TRBJ2-7; 9 bases agree with TRBD2. Germline values: CDR1 MNHEY, CDR2 SVGAGI. CDR3 size: 15 residues. Losses at the gene ends were 2 bases for V and 5 bases for J; bases not matched to a gene: 7. The CDR3: CASSYSGGGADEQYF. The CDR3 nucleotides read TGTGCCAGCAGTTACAGTGGCGGGGGGGCCGACGAGCAGTACTTC.

The chain combines TRBV11-2 with TRBJ2-1; 10 bases are a match to TRBD2. Germline CDR1 SGHAT, CDR2 FQNNGV. V was pared by 5 bases and J by 12 bases, with 4 bases of the junction left unmatched. The CDR3 spans 12 residues. CDR3 sequence (DNA): TGTGCCAGCAGCATAAGCGGGGGGGGGCAGTTCTTC. Translation: CASSISGGGQFF.

This clone was picked up a small number of times. This chain connects TRBV2 to TRBJ1-4; TRBD1 might be the D (5 bases). This CDR3 comprises 15 residues. CDR1 and CDR2 from the germline V gene are SNHLY and FYNNEI. Trimming removed 6 bases at V and 5 bases at J, with 16 bases between. In DNA, the CDR3 is TGTGCCAGCAGCGTCGCAGGGAAAGGGAATGAAAAACTGTTTTTT. Translating it yields CASSVAGKGNEKLFF.

The V gene is TRBV6-6, the J gene TRBJ2-5; 11 nucleotides agree with TRBD2. Germline-derived CDR1 and CDR2 are MNHNY and SVGAGI (reference sequence). This CDR3 contains 14 residues. V gave up 5 bases and J gave up 5 bases; unmatched junction bases: 4. CDR3 region: CASSLAGGFETQYF. CDR3 bases: TGTGCCAGCAGTCTAGCGGGGGGTTTTGAGACCCAGTACTTC.

The rearrangement joins TRBV7-9 to TRBJ2-3, with TRBD1 matching over 11 bases. Germline V CDR1 and CDR2: SEHNR, FQNEAQ (reference sequence). The CDR3 is made up of 17 amino acids. V was pared by 4 bases and J by 3 bases, with 9 bases of the junction left unmatched. CDR3 nucleotides: TGTGCCAGCAGCTATCGGGACAGGGGGAGGTGGACAGATACGCAGTATTTT. It specifies CASSYRDRGRWTDTQYF.

This rearrangement joins TRBV10-3 to TRBJ2-1, with 12 nucleotides matching TRBD1. The length of the CDR3 is 16 residues. CDR1 and CDR2 from the germline V gene are ENHRY and SYGVKD. V lost 4 bases to trimming and J lost 8 bases; unmatched junction nucleotides: 9. The DNA of the CDR3 is TGTGCCATCAGTGGGTCGGGACAGGGGGCTATCGATGAGCAGTTCTTC. Protein: CAISGSGQGAIDEQFF.

The gene calls are TRBV10-3 and TRBJ1-6; TRBD1 matches 7 bases. Per the germline V gene, CDR1 is ENHRY and CDR2 is SYGVKD. This CDR3 contains 13 residues. V was clipped by 8 bases and J by 7 bases; unmatched bases: 5. CDR3 amino acids: CAIGNRGNSPLHF. CDR3 DNA sequence: TGTGCCATCGGGAACAGGGGAAATTCACCCCTCCACTTT.

This rearrangement joins TRBV7-3 to TRBJ2-5, with D maybe TRBD1 (6 bases). This CDR3 is 13 amino acids long. V shed 4 bases and J shed 2 bases, with 8 bases lying between them. Germline V gene lookup returns CDR1 SGHTA and CDR2 FQGTGA. The CDR3 loop reads CASSWDNQETQYF. Written as DNA, the CDR3 is TGTGCCAGCAGCTGGGACAATCAAGAGACCCAGTACTTC.

This clone was counted only a few times. The chain recombines TRBV12-5 with TRBJ1-1, with no clear D. CDR3 length: 11 amino acids. Germline CDR1 is LGHNT and CDR2 is FRNRAP. V lost 1 base and J 6 bases, leaving 3 bases between the germline ends. The CDR3 spells CASGLGAEAFF. In nucleotides, the CDR3 is TGTGCTAGTGGTTTGGGAGCTGAAGCTTTCTTT.

The rearrangement links TRBV14 to TRBJ2-2, with 9 positions matching TRBD2. Per germline, CDR1 SGHDN and CDR2 FVKESK. V shed 3 bases and J 9 bases; nucleotides not matched to a gene: 11. CDR3 size: 16 residues. Here the CDR3 reads CASSQGLAPQSRELFF. The CDR3 nucleotides read TGTGCCAGCAGCCAGGGACTAGCCCCCCAAAGCCGGGAGCTGTTTTTT.

J is TRBJ2-1 and V is TRBV5-1, with D possibly being TRBD2 (6 bases). The germline V gene encodes CDR1 SGHRS and CDR2 YFSETQ. Trimming cost V 4 bases and J 14 bases, with 19 bases left between them. The CDR3 is 13 residues long. Here the CDR3 DNA reads TGCGCCAGCAGCCTGTCGCAGGGCAGGAGGGAGTTCTTC. Protein product: CASSLSQGRREFF.